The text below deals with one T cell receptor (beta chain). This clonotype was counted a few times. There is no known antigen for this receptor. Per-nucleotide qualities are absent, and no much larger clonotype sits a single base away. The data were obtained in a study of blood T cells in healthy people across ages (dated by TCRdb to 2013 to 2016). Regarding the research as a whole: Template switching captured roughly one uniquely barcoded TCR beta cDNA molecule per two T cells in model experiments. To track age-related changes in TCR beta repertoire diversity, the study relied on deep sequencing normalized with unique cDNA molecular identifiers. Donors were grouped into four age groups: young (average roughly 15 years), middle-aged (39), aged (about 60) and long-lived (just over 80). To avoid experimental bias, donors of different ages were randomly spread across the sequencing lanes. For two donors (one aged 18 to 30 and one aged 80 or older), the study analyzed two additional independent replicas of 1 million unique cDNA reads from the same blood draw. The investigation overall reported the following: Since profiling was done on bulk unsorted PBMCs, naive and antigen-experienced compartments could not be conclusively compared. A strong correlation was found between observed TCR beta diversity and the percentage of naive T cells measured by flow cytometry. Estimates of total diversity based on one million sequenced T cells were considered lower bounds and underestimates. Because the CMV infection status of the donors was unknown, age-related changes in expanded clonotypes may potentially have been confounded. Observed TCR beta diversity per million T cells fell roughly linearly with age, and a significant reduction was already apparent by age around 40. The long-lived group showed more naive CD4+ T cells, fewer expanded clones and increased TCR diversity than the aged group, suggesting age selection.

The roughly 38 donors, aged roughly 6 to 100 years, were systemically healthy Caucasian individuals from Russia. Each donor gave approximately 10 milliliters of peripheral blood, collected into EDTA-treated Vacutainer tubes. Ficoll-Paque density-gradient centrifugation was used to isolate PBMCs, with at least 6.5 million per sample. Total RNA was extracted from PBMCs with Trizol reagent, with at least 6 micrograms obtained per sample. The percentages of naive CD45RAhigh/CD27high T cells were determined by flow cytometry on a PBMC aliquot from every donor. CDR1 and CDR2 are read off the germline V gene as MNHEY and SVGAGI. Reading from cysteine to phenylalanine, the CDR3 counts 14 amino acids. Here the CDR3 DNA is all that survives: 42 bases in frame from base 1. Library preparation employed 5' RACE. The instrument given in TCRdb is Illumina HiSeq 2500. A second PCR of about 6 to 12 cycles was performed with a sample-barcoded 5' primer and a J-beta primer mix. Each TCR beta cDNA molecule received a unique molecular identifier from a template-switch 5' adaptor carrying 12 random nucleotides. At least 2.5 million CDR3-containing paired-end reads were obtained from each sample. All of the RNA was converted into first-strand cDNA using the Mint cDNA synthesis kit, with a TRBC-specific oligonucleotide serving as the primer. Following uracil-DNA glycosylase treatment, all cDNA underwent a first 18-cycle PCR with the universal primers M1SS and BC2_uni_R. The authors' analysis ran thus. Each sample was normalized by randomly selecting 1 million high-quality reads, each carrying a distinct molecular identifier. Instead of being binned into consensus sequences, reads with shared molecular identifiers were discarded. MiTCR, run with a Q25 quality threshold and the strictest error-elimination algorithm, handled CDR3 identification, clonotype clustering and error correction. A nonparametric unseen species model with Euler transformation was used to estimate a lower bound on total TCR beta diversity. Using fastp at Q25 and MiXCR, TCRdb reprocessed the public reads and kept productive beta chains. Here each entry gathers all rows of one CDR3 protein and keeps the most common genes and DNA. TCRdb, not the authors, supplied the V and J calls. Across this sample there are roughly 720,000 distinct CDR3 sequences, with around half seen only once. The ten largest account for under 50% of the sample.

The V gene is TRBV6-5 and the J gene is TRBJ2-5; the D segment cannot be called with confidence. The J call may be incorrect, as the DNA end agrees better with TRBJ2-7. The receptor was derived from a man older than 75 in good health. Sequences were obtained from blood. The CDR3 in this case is CASSYTSVAHEQYF. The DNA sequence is TGTGCCAGCAGTTACACCTCGGTGGCCCACGAGCAGTACTTC.